The entry below gives a single TCR beta chain sequence along with its context. This specimen comes from a study of identical twins. All of the donors were Caucasians in good health. The J segment lost 9 bases and the V segment lost 4 bases, leaving 12 bases of the junction unmatched. Germline V lookup: CDR1 SEHNR, CDR2 FQNEAQ (reference sequence). The CDR3 has 16 residues. Unique molecular identifiers were in the cDNA, with template-switch universal primer binding. TCRdb re-called the 5' RACE reads through MiXCR, storing one row per CDR3 protein. The sample holds approximately 680,000 distinct CDR3 sequences; roughly 7.1% are singletons and the top ten take over 1.5%. In addition, the sample was reused for a study of yellow fever vaccine responses in identical twins.

Sample: PBMCs. The clonotype comes from a young woman in good health. The chain couples TRBV7-9 to TRBJ2-3; 11 bases line up with TRBD2. The CDR3 loop reads CASSSADSGGATTQYF. CDR3 coding DNA: TGTGCCAGCAGCTCGGCGGATAGCGGGGGGGCGACAACGCAGTATTTT.